Listed here are 31 T cell receptor beta chains from one sample, sequenced in a study of blood T cell repertoires in COVID-19. Profiled with immunoSEQ multiplex PCR; TCRdb holds only in-frame clones, not every one. This table has tens of thousands of clones, about nine tenths appearing once. Material: peripheral blood. The receptor set was obtained from a human donor in a cohort sampled during active COVID-19.

Here the CDR3 DNA reads TGTGCCAGCAGTTATACCCAGGGACAGGGGAATCAGCCCCAGCATTTT. Its translation: CASSYTQGQGNQPQHF. This chain links TRBV6-2 or TRBV6-3 with TRBJ1-5, with 10 bases aligning to TRBD1. The CDR3 covers 16 residues. Germline CDR1 MNHEY, CDR2 SVGEGT. With V trimmed by 3 bases and J by 4 bases, 6 bases remained unmatched.

CDR3 region: CASSLELVGDTQYF. DNA of the CDR3: TGCGCCAGCAGCTTGGAACTAGTTGGAGATACGCAGTATTTT. This sequence joins TRBV5-1 and TRBJ2-3, with TRBD2 as a possible D gene (5 bases). Per germline, CDR1 SGHRS and CDR2 YFSETQ. There are 14 residues in the CDR3. Trimming pared 0 bases from V and 5 bases from J, leaving 10 bases between.

This clone was seen once. The J gene is TRBJ2-7, the V gene TRBV6-1; the match to TRBD2 covers 7 bases. The CDR3 loop spans 16 amino acids. V lost 0 bases and J lost 3; bases outside the gene matches: 8. CDR1 and CDR2 from the germline V gene are MNHNS and SASEGT. CDR3 region: CASSEAGGLSLYEQYF. Here the CDR3 DNA reads TGTGCCAGCAGTGAAGCGGGGGGACTATCCCTCTACGAGCAGTACTTC.

The gene calls are TRBV6-5 and TRBJ2-2, with D tentatively TRBD2 (6 bases). V was shortened by 8 bases and J by 7 bases, with 17 bases between the two germline ends. This CDR3 spans 14 amino acids. The germline V gene has CDR1 MNHEY and CDR2 SVGAGI. The CDR3 DNA reads as TGTGCCAGCCAAGGGCGGGGAGGAGACGGGGAGCTGTTTTTT. Translation: CASQGRGGDGELFF.

This clone has a single count. This chain uses TRBV7-9 with TRBJ1-2; D is undetermined. The CDR3 loop spans 14 amino acids. Germline CDR1 is SEHNR and CDR2 is FQNEAQ (reference sequence). The germline V and J ends were trimmed by 0 bases and 6 bases, with 11 bases remaining between them. The CDR3, as DNA: TGTGCCAGCAGCTTAGCGTTTCCTATGAATGGCTACACCTTC. As protein: CASSLAFPMNGYTF.

Only one count was recorded for this clone. J is TRBJ2-5 and V is TRBV2; no reliable D call. Trimming removed 4 bases at V and 3 bases at J, with 3 bases between. The CDR3 contains 11 residues. Germline CDR1 is SNHLY and CDR2 is FYNNEI. CDR3 sequence: CASSAKETQYF. The CDR3 DNA follows: TGTGCCAGCAGTGCCAAAGAGACCCAGTACTTC.

This chain uses TRBV7-2 with TRBJ2-1, with a possible D match to TRBD2 (6 bases). V was pared by 1 base and J by 6 bases, with 16 bases between. The CDR3 is 16 residues long. Per germline, CDR1 SGHTA and CDR2 FQGNSA. The CDR3 reads CASSLVGGVAGNEQFF. CDR3 DNA sequence: TGTGCCAGCAGCTTAGTCGGGGGAGTTGCGGGCAATGAGCAGTTCTTC.

The rearrangement links TRBV10-2 to TRBJ2-7; TRBD1 agrees at 7 bases. Germline-derived CDR1 and CDR2 are WSHSY and SAAADI. The CDR3 is 14 amino acids. Trimming removed 3 bases from V and 0 bases from J; junction bases left unmatched: 2. DNA for the CDR3: TGCGCCAGCAGTGACAGGGGGTTCTCCTACGAGCAGTACTTC. Amino acid sequence: CASSDRGFSYEQYF.

The chain links TRBV5-1 to TRBJ2-3; 8 positions agree with TRBD2. Looked up from germline, CDR1 is SGHRS and CDR2 is YFSETQ. The length of the CDR3 is 16 residues. The ends lost 4 bases at V and 1 base at J; junction bases unmatched: 8. CDR3 region: CASSPIAGMGTDTQYF. The CDR3 DNA reads TGCGCCAGCAGCCCCATAGCGGGAATGGGCACAGATACGCAGTATTTT.

The gene calls are TRBV7-2 and TRBJ2-1; 9 bases match TRBD2. Losses at the gene ends were 0 bases for V and 2 bases for J; bases not matched to a gene: 5. Germline values: CDR1 SGHTA, CDR2 FQGNSA. This CDR3 contains 17 residues. DNA of the CDR3: TGTGCCAGCAGCTTAGCGGCAGCGGGAGGTACCTACAATGAGCAGTTCTTC. Amino acid sequence: CASSLAAAGGTYNEQFF.

The V call is TRBV7-9, the J call TRBJ1-2; a possible D gene is TRBD1 (5 bases). Looked up from germline, CDR1 is SEHNR and CDR2 is FQNEAQ (reference sequence). V was cut by 5 bases and J by 3 bases, with 16 bases left in between. The CDR3 is 15 residues long. CDR3 DNA: TGTGCCAGCAGCCCCCGAGAAGGGGACTACTATGGCTACACCTTC. Encoded protein: CASSPREGDYYGYTF.

The CDR3 DNA follows: TGTGCCAGCAGCCCCCCTAGCACAGATACGCAGTATTTT. Residues: CASSPPSTDTQYF. The chain has TRBV7-6 and TRBJ2-3; D call uncertain. This CDR3 comprises 13 residues. Germline CDR1 reads SGHVS; CDR2 reads FNYEAQ. Between the trimmed V and J ends, which lost 5 bases and 0 bases, there was a span of 6 bases.

The chain links TRBV2 to TRBJ2-7; possible D gene TRBD2, 5 bases. Trimming pared 3 bases from V and 3 bases from J, leaving 12 bases between. This CDR3 region has 14 residues. Germline V gene data show CDR1 as SNHLY and CDR2 as FYNNEI. CDR3 in amino acids: CASSDRTLNYEQYF. The CDR3 nucleotides are TGTGCCAGCAGTGACAGGACTCTCAACTACGAGCAGTACTTC.

The rearrangement uses TRBV7-2 and TRBJ2-2; 9 bases line up with TRBD1. V shed 4 bases and J 3 bases; nucleotides not matched to a gene: 3. This CDR3 region has 15 residues. Germline assignment: CDR1 SGHTA and CDR2 FQGNSA. As DNA, the CDR3 is TGTGCCAGCAGCTACAGGACAGGGGACACCGGGGAGCTGTTTTTT. This translates into CASSYRTGDTGELFF.

This clone appeared once. The chain is built from TRBV27 and TRBJ2-5; 11 nucleotides align to TRBD2. Germline values: CDR1 MNHEY, CDR2 SMNVEV (reference sequence). Unmatched junction bases numbered 7, after V lost 6 bases and J lost 7 bases. The CDR3 runs 14 residues. CDR3: CASSLAGGLRTQYF. Here the CDR3 DNA reads TGTGCCAGCAGCCTAGCGGGAGGTCTGAGGACCCAGTACTTC.

V usage is TRBV6-6 and J usage is TRBJ1-3, with a weak D call TRBD1 (6 bases). Germline V CDR1 and CDR2: MNHNY, SVGAGI (reference sequence). The CDR3 is made up of 17 amino acids. The V end lost 5 bases, the J end lost 2 bases, and 19 bases lay between the germline ends. CDR3 sequence (DNA): TGTGCCAGCAGTCCCCGGCCAGGGACAAACCCTGGAAACACCATATATTTT. This translates into CASSPRPGTNPGNTIYF.

This chain's CDR3 is CATRGLAGETQYF. The CDR3 nucleotides read TGTGCCACCCGGGGACTAGCGGGAGAGACCCAGTACTTC. The chain couples TRBV24-1 to TRBJ2-5; 12 bases map to TRBD2. The V segment lost 9 bases and the J segment 4 bases; nucleotides outside the gene matches: 2. This CDR3 has 13 amino acids. Germline V CDR1 and CDR2: KGHDR, SFDVKD.

This chain connects TRBV5-6 to TRBJ2-3, with 7 bases aligning to TRBD1. The V gene end was trimmed by 4 bases and the J gene end by 5 bases; junction bases not matched to a gene: 10. Germline loops: CDR1 SGHDT, CDR2 YYEEEE. This CDR3 spans 15 amino acids. CDR3 residues: CASSALRGPQDTQYF. CDR3 nucleotides: TGTGCCAGCAGCGCCTTGAGGGGGCCGCAAGATACGCAGTATTTT.

This clone was found once. The genes are TRBV7-9 and TRBJ1-1, with a possible D match to TRBD1 (6 bases). The length of the CDR3 is 13 residues. Deletions cut 1 base from V and 8 bases from J, with 11 bases between. Germline CDR1 and CDR2: SEHNR and FQNEAQ (reference sequence). The CDR3 protein is CASSLDWGREAFF. As DNA, the CDR3 is TGTGCCAGCAGCTTAGACTGGGGGCGCGAAGCTTTCTTT. Looking up the rest from reference TRBV7-9 and TRBJ1-1 gives the full variable domain: DTGVSQNPRHKITKRGQNVTFRCDPISEHNRLYWYRQTLGQGPEFLTYFQNEAQLEKSRLLSDRFSAERPKGSFSTLEIQRTEQGDSAMYLCASSLDWGREAFFGQGTRLTVV.

In this sample, this clone turned up once. The chain is built from TRBV5-1 and TRBJ2-1; 16 nucleotides align to TRBD2. This CDR3 region has 18 residues. Germline lookup yields CDR1 SGHRS and CDR2 YFSETQ. Trimming removed 5 bases from V and 9 bases from J; junction bases left unmatched: 14. The CDR3 DNA reads TGCGCCAGCAGAAGCGGGACTAGCGGGAGGGGAGCTACGGTTGAGCAGTTCTTC. Encoded protein: CASRSGTSGRGATVEQFF.

The rearrangement links TRBV30 to TRBJ2-1, with 9 bases aligning to TRBD1. Germline values: CDR1 GTSNPN, CDR2 SVGIG (reference sequence). The CDR3 has 14 amino acids. Trimming took 4 bases from V and 4 from J; bases not matched to a gene: 5. For the CDR3, the DNA is TGTGCCTGGAAGGCGGGACAGGGTTACAATGAGCAGTTCTTC. This translates into CAWKAGQGYNEQFF. The full variable domain, with the rest looked up from reference TRBV30 and TRBJ2-1, is SQTIHQWPATLVQPVGSPLSLECTVEGTSNPNLYWYRQAAGRGLQLLFYSVGIGQISSEVPQNLSASRPQDRQFILSSKKLLLSDSGFYLCAWKAGQGYNEQFFGPGTRLTVL.

This clone came up a few times. This chain uses TRBV5-5 with TRBJ2-3; 11 bases fit TRBD1. The germline V gene has CDR1 SGHKS and CDR2 YYEKEE (reference sequence). The CDR3 is made up of 16 amino acids. V trimming: 4 bases; J trimming: 4 bases; junction bases outside the gene matches: 8. For the CDR3, the DNA is TGTGCCAGCAGCGGACAGGGGGCTCAATTGCCAGATACGCAGTATTTT. It is translated as CASSGQGAQLPDTQYF.

The V call is TRBV7-2, the J call TRBJ1-4; perhaps TRBD1 as D (5 bases). Germline loops: CDR1 SGHTA, CDR2 FQGNSA. The CDR3 has 16 amino acids. Between the trimmed V and J ends, which lost 5 bases and 0 bases, there was a span of 13 bases. The CDR3 DNA follows: TGTGCCAGCAGCCCCCAGGGATTAGCAACTAATGAAAAACTGTTTTTT. It yields the protein CASSPQGLATNEKLFF. Complete variable domain (other parts from reference TRBV7-2 and TRBJ1-4): GAGVSQSPSNKVTEKGKDVELRCDPISGHTALYWYRQSLGQGLEFLIYFQGNSAPDKSGLPSDRFSAERTGGSVSTLTIQRTQQEDSAVYLCASSPQGLATNEKLFFGSGTQLSVL.

The chain has TRBV7-6 and TRBJ2-7, with 14 bases that match TRBD2. CDR3 length equals 18 residues. V dropped 5 bases and J dropped 4; count of bases not matched to a gene: 13. Germline lookup yields CDR1 SGHVS and CDR2 FNYEAQ. CDR3 sequence: CASSEGLAGVGSGYEQYF. The DNA of the CDR3 is TGTGCCAGCAGCGAGGGACTAGCGGGAGTAGGTTCGGGATACGAGCAGTACTTC.

In this sample, this clone turned up once. The chain joins TRBV5-6 to TRBJ2-1, with no clear D. Trimming pared 7 bases from V and 4 bases from J, leaving 6 bases between. The CDR3 loop spans 11 amino acids. Germline values: CDR1 SGHDT, CDR2 YYEEEE. CDR3 region: CASHQYNEQFF. In nucleotides, the CDR3 is TGTGCCAGCCATCAGTACAATGAGCAGTTCTTC.

The CDR3 DNA reads TGTGCCAGCAGTCCCGGTCTTAGCAATCAGCCCCAGCATTTT. It codes for CASSPGLSNQPQHF. The rearrangement links TRBV28 to TRBJ1-5; D gene ambiguous. The V end was cut by 5 bases, the J end by 0 bases, with 8 bases between. The germline CDR1 and CDR2 sequences are MDHEN and SYDVKM. CDR3 length equals 14 residues.

The genes are TRBV10-2 and TRBJ2-1; the match to TRBD2 covers 7 bases. Germline trimming cut 11 bases from V and 7 bases from J; bases unmatched to any gene: 5. The CDR3 sequence is 11 residues long. Germline lookup yields CDR1 WSHSY and CDR2 SAAADI. In DNA, the CDR3 is TGCGCCCGCGGGAGCGGAAATGAGCAGTTCTTC. It translates to CARGSGNEQFF.

The chain joins TRBV3-1 (or the pseudogene TRBV3-2) to TRBJ2-3, with D hard to call. Germline CDR1 and CDR2: LGHDT and YNNKEL (reference sequence). CDR3 size: 12 residues. V dropped 2 bases and J dropped 6 bases, with 6 bases sitting between them. The CDR3 region is CASSQRDDTQYF. In DNA form, the CDR3 reads TGTGCCAGCAGCCAACGAGATGATACGCAGTATTTT.

The V and J genes are TRBV7-2 and TRBJ1-1; D not certain. CDR1 is SGHTA and CDR2 is FQGNSA in the germline V gene. V lost 1 base and J 1 base, leaving 7 bases between the germline ends. The CDR3 contains 14 residues. As DNA, the CDR3 is TGTGCCAGCAGCTTAGAGTCGGGGAACACTGAAGCTTTCTTT. It translates to CASSLESGNTEAFF.

The V and J genes are TRBV28 and TRBJ2-2, with TRBD2 matching over 8 bases. CDR3 size: 17 residues. Germline V gives CDR1 MDHEN, CDR2 SYDVKM. Germline trimming cut 6 bases from V and 0 bases from J; bases unmatched to any gene: 9. CDR3 residues: CASSPGGGSPNTGELFF. The DNA of the CDR3 is TGTGCCAGCAGCCCCGGGGGGGGCAGCCCGAACACCGGGGAGCTGTTTTTT. The variable domain in full, completed from reference TRBV28 and TRBJ2-2, reads DVKVTQSSRYLVKRTGEKVFLECVQDMDHENMFWYRQDPGLGLRLIYFSYDVKMKEKGDIPEGYSVSREKKERFSLILESASTNQTSMYLCASSPGGGSPNTGELFFGEGSRLTVL.

This chain connects TRBV7-9 to TRBJ2-3; D call uncertain. Germline V gene data show CDR1 as SEHNR and CDR2 as FQNEAQ (reference sequence). The V gene lost 1 base and the J gene lost 1 base, with 9 bases spanning the gap. The length of the CDR3 is 15 residues. The CDR3 spells CASSLGVGGTDTQYF. DNA for the CDR3: TGTGCCAGCAGCTTAGGAGTAGGAGGCACAGATACGCAGTATTTT.